This T cell receptor (beta chain) was identified during a study of T cell changes during pregnancy in multiple sclerosis. TCRdb keeps only in-frame clones here, not all; method: immunoSEQ multiplex PCR. Of about 20,000 clones listed, 70% to 90% were seen once; the top ten hold under 6%. This clone appeared once. Sequenced material: CD8+ T cells from peripheral blood mononuclear cells, taken in the second trimester of pregnancy. The clonotype originates from a female donor in good health, enrolled as a control in a pregnancy study.

DNA of the CDR3: TGTGCCAGCAGTGAAGGAACTAGTTCAACAGATACGCAGTATTTT. Amino acid sequence: CASSEGTSSTDTQYF. The chain has TRBV2 and TRBJ2-3; D is possibly TRBD2 (5 bases). CDR1 SNHLY and CDR2 FYNNEI come from the germline V gene. V lost 1 base, J lost 3 bases, and 11 bases lay in between. This CDR3 comprises 15 residues.